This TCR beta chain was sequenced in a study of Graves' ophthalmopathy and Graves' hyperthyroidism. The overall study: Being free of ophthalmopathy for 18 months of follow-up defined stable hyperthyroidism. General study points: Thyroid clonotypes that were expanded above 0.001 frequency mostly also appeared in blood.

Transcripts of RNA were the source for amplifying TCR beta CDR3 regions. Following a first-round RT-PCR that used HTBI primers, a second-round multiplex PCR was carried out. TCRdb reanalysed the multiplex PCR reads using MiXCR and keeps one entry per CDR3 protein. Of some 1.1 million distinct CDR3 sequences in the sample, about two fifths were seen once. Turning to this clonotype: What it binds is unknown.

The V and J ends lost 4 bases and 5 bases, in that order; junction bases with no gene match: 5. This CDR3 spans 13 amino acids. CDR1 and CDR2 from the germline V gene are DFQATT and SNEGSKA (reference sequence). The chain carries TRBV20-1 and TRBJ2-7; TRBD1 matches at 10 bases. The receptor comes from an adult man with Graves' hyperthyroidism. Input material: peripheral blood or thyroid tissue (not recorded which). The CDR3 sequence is CSAKGQGSHEQYF. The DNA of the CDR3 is TGCAGTGCTAAGGGACAGGGGTCCCACGAGCAGTACTTC.